The 9 T cell receptor beta chains reported below all come from one sample, sequenced in a study of T-cell memory formation after mild COVID-19. TCRdb ran MiXCR on the 5' RACE reads and lists one entry per CDR3 protein. Of over 350,000 distinct CDR3 sequences listed, less than 25% are singletons. Material for sequencing was PBMCs or a T cell subset sorted from them (not recorded which). The receptors were sampled from an adult woman who had mild COVID-19 (a few samples of this study predate the infection). Cell type and time point are not known.

The chain is built from TRBV11-2 and TRBJ2-5, with TRBD1 matching over 8 bases. The V segment lost 0 bases and the J segment 5 bases; nucleotides outside the gene matches: 8. CDR3 length: 16 residues. Germline V gene data show CDR1 as SGHAT and CDR2 as FQNNGV. DNA for the CDR3: TGTGCCAGCAGCTTAGAGGGGACAGGAGGCGGTGAGACCCAGTACTTC. This gives the protein CASSLEGTGGGETQYF.

This clonotype turned up a few times. The rearrangement links TRBV5-1 to TRBJ1-1; the match to TRBD1 covers 7 bases. CDR3 length equals 12 residues. Germline loops: CDR1 SGHRS, CDR2 YFSETQ. V shed 3 bases and J 8 bases; nucleotides not matched to a gene: 4. The CDR3 DNA reads as TGCGCCAGCAGCTCGTTCAGGGGGGAAGCTTTCTTT. This encodes CASSSFRGEAFF.

The J gene is TRBJ1-5, the V gene TRBV12-5; D call uncertain. There are 13 residues in the CDR3. Germline lookup yields CDR1 LGHNT and CDR2 FRNRAP. V lost 6 bases and J lost 1, with 7 bases in between. The CDR3 spells CASGLGSNQPQHF. In nucleotides, the CDR3 is TGTGCTAGTGGCCTCGGGAGCAATCAGCCCCAGCATTTT.

This chain uses TRBV5-4 with TRBJ2-1; D is ambiguous. V was trimmed by 2 bases and J by 0 bases, leaving 9 bases between them. This CDR3 comprises 15 residues. The V gene's germline CDR1 is SGHNT and CDR2 YYREEE (reference sequence). For the CDR3, the DNA is TGTGCCAGCAGCTTTGGGTGGGCCTCCTACAATGAGCAGTTCTTC. Translation gives CASSFGWASYNEQFF.

This chain joins TRBV29-1 and TRBJ1-2; 9 bases align to TRBD1. Trimming removed 4 bases from V and 2 bases from J; junction bases left unmatched: 5. Looked up from germline, CDR1 is SQVTM and CDR2 is ANQGSEA. CDR3 length equals 14 residues. The CDR3 bases are TGCAGCGTTGGGGACAGGGTTCTGAACTATGGCTACACCTTC. Translated: CSVGDRVLNYGYTF.

This sequence joins TRBV5-1 and TRBJ1-6, with 11 positions matching TRBD1. The J segment lost 11 bases and the V segment lost 4 bases, leaving 5 bases of the junction unmatched. In germline, CDR1 is SGHRS, CDR2 YFSETQ. This CDR3 has 14 amino acids. For the CDR3, the DNA is TGCGCCAGCAGCGAGGGACAGGGGGATACACCCCTCCACTTT. Translated: CASSEGQGDTPLHF.

The CDR3 DNA reads TGTGCCAGCAGCGTAGCGACTAGCGGGGGCGAGCAGTTCTTC. This sequence encodes CASSVATSGGEQFF. The chain has TRBV9 and TRBJ2-1; 12 nucleotides agree with TRBD2. The ends lost 0 bases at V and 10 bases at J; junction bases unmatched: 2. The length of the CDR3 is 14 residues. Germline CDR1 reads SGDLS; CDR2 reads YYNGEE. The full variable domain, its missing parts supplied by reference TRBV9 and TRBJ2-1, is DSGVTQTPKHLITATGQRVTLRCSPRSGDLSVYWYQQSLDQGLQFLIQYYNGEERAKGNILERFSAQQFPDLHSELNLSSLELGDSALYFCASSVATSGGEQFFGPGTRLTVL.

A few counts support this clonotype. The chain employs TRBV9 and TRBJ2-3; 7 nucleotides align to TRBD2. Trimming took 7 bases from V and 5 from J; bases not matched to a gene: 7. CDR1 is SGDLS and CDR2 is YYNGEE in the germline V gene. The CDR3 has 13 amino acids. CDR3 sequence reads: CASRAGAGDTQYF. Written as DNA, the CDR3 is TGTGCCAGCCGGGCGGGAGCTGGAGATACGCAGTATTTT.

At least ten counts were recorded for this clonotype. The chain combines TRBV7-3 with TRBJ2-1, with D possibly TRBD2 on 6 matching bases. CDR3 size: 12 residues. CDR1 and CDR2 from the germline V gene are SGHTA and FQGTGA. V lost 2 bases and J 9 bases, leaving 8 bases between the germline ends. The DNA of the CDR3 is TGTGCCAGCAGCTTAGGGGGGATTGAGCAGTTCTTC. The encoded protein is CASSLGGIEQFF.